The subject of this entry is one T cell receptor (beta chain). CDR3 length: 15 residues. In germline, CDR1 is SGDLS, CDR2 YYNGEE. V lost 0 bases to trimming and J lost 10 bases, with 17 bases between them. The data were taken from a study of blood T cell repertoires in COVID-19. Measured with immunoSEQ multiplex PCR; TCRdb has only the in-frame clones, and not every one. The sample includes some 330,000 clones, 65% to 90% seen only once; the top ten take about 4%. The J gene is TRBJ2-1, the V gene TRBV9; TRBD2 is a possible D gene (6 bases). The sequence derives from a man aged 25 to 40 who had recovered from COVID-19. Source material: PBMCs or T cells enriched from blood (not recorded which). In DNA form, the CDR3 reads TGTGCCAGCAGCGTAGTCGGGAGAGCCGGCGAGGAGCAGTTCTTC. Protein product: CASSVVGRAGEEQFF. The complete variable domain, with remaining parts taken from reference TRBV9 and TRBJ2-1, reads DSGVTQTPKHLITATGQRVTLRCSPRSGDLSVYWYQQSLDQGLQFLIQYYNGEERAKGNILERFSAQQFPDLHSELNLSSLELGDSALYFCASSVVGRAGEEQFFGPGTRLTVL.